Detailed here is one T cell receptor (beta chain). CD4+ cells underwent separation, giving CD45RA+ naive and CD45RA-negative memory subsets. The entry originates in a study of shared clonotypes between healthy human individuals. CDR3 size: 14 residues. V dropped 4 bases and J dropped 3; count of bases not matched to a gene: 2. CDR1 and CDR2 (germline): WSHSY, SAAADI. The assay was carried out at the deep level. The method was immunoSEQ multiplex PCR; TCRdb's version includes in-frame clones alone and lacks a portion of them. The sample records 600,000 to 700,000 clones, 60% to 75% being singletons. The material sequenced was memory CD4+ T cells sorted from blood. Subset noted: CD45RA-negative fraction. The chain recombines TRBV10-2 with TRBJ2-3; 9 bases fit TRBD2. The receptor's source is a woman aged 30 to 39 in good health. CDR3 loop: CASSGLAGTDTQYF. CDR3 nucleotide sequence: TGCGCCAGCAGTGGTCTAGCGGGGACAGATACGCAGTATTTT.